Listed below are T cell receptor beta chains from one sample, sequenced in a study of beta chain features in type 1 diabetes. Only in-frame clones appear in the TCRdb table, and some are missing; sequencing was by immunoSEQ multiplex PCR. The profile covers approximately 140,000 clones, with around a tenth appearing a single time and almost 0.65% taken by the ten largest. Sequenced material: central memory CD4+ T cells from blood. The receptors were sampled from a woman aged 40 to 55 in good health. Both conserved end residues are part of each CDR3. The order of the fields is V gene, clone size, D gene, CDR3 length, J gene, CDR3 DNA, CDR3 protein. D genes are given only for firm matches. Clone size, where shown, is once, few, many, or a class for clones that have expanded.

TRBV5-1	-	TRBD2	16	TRBJ2-5	TGCGCCAGCAGCTTTTCTAGCGGGGGATCACAAGAGACCCAGTACTTC	CASSFSSGGSQETQYF
TRBV4-1	few	-	20	TRBJ1-2	TGCGCCAGCAGCCAAGATGGCGAATCACCGACAGCCTCTTTTAACTATGGCTACACCTTC	CASSQDGESPTASFNYGYTF
TRBV29-1	few	-	14	TRBJ1-3	TGCAGCGCCGAACGGGGGGCCTCTGGAAACACCATATATTTT	CSAERGASGNTIYF
TRBV5-1	-	TRBD2	17	TRBJ2-3	TGCGCCAGCAGCTCGGGGGGACTTTCCGGGTCCACAGATACGCAGTATTTT	CASSSGGLSGSTDTQYF
TRBV7-2	-	-	15	TRBJ1-2	TGTGCCAGCAGCTTAGGCGGGTGGGAACTCTATGGCTACACCTTC	CASSLGGWELYGYTF
TRBV6-1	-	-	16	TRBJ2-1	TGTGCCAACAGTGAGCAGGGAAGTGTTTACTCCAATGAGCAGTTCTTC	CANSEQGSVYSNEQFF
TRBV19	-	TRBD1	14	TRBJ1-5	TGTGCCAGTAGCGGACAGGGCAAAGGTCAGCCCCAGCATTTT	CASSGQGKGQPQHF
TRBV10-3	-	-	13	TRBJ2-3	TGTGCCATCGGACGGACAGGCACAGATACGCAGTATTTT	CAIGRTGTDTQYF
TRBV29-1	-	-	16	TRBJ1-2	TGCAGCGTGGGGGAGAGAAGCGGGCGGCTTAACTATGGCTACACCTTC	CSVGERSGRLNYGYTF
TRBV7-8	few	TRBD1	14	TRBJ2-3	TGTGCCAGCAGCTCGGGACAGGGGCAAGATACGCAGTATTTT	CASSSGQGQDTQYF
TRBV6-1	few	-	13	TRBJ1-5	TGTGCCAGCAGAGAGGGGGTACCCCAGCCCCAGCATTTT	CASREGVPQPQHF
TRBV15	-	-	14	TRBJ1-5	TGTGCCACCAGCAGAGGTGACAGGTATCAGCCCCAGCATTTT	CATSRGDRYQPQHF
TRBV29-1	-	-	15	TRBJ1-2	TGCAGCCTTGAGGTGTCCGGAACAACAGGGTTAGGCTACACCTTC	CSLEVSGTTGLGYTF
TRBV27	-	TRBD1	16	TRBJ1-5	TGTGCCAGCAGTTTAGTAGGACAGGGGGCATCTCAGCCCCAGCATTTT	CASSLVGQGASQPQHF
TRBV23-1	many	TRBD1	19	TRBJ2-7	TGCGCCAGCAGTCATACAATTGTGTATGGACCGGGACAGGGCTACGAGCAGTACTTC	CASSHTIVYGPGQGYEQYF
TRBV7-8	few	-	12	TRBJ2-1	TGTGCCAGCAGCCCGCGAAGCAATGAGCAGTTCTTC	CASSPRSNEQFF
TRBV5-1	-	TRBD1	15	TRBJ2-2	TGCGCCAGCAACCGAGGGACAGGGAACACCGGGGAGCTGTTTTTT	CASNRGTGNTGELFF
TRBV10-3	-	TRBD2	14	TRBJ2-1	TGTGCCGCCTCCGGGACTAGCGGGGTGTCTGAGCAGTTCTTC	CAASGTSGVSEQFF
TRBV5-6	few	-	11	TRBJ2-3	TGTGCCAGCAGCGAGTTAGATACGCAGTATTTT	CASSELDTQYF
TRBV2	once	-	13	TRBJ1-1	TGTGCCAGCAGCTCGAACCCGGGGACTGAAGCTTTCTTT	CASSSNPGTEAFF
TRBV7-2	few	TRBD1	15	TRBJ2-3	TGTGCCAGCAGAGGGGGCGGAACTAGCACAGATACGCAGTATTTT	CASRGGGTSTDTQYF
TRBV5-6	-	-	17	TRBJ2-1	TGTGCCAGTAGCTCCCGACTAGTCCCACAAGCCTACAATGAGCAGTTCTTC	CASSSRLVPQAYNEQFF
TRBV11-2	-	-	13	TRBJ2-3	TGTGCCAGCAGCTTAGGTTCGACACCAAAGCAGTATTTT	CASSLGSTPKQYF
TRBV5-8	few	TRBD2	16	TRBJ2-3	TGTGCCAGCAGCGGGGGACTAGCGGGGATCACAGATACGCAGTATTTT	CASSGGLAGITDTQYF
TRBV7-9	few	-	14	TRBJ2-5	TGTGCCAGCAGGTCGACAGGTTCGGGAGAGACCCAGTACTTC	CASRSTGSGETQYF
TRBV4-1	-	-	19	TRBJ1-1	TGCGCCAGCAGCGTGACCCCGGGACTTGAGCCAGGGATGAACACTGAAGCTTTCTTT	CASSVTPGLEPGMNTEAFF
TRBV13	few	-	14	TRBJ1-1	TGTGCCAGCAGCGTCGGACGGAGGGACACTGAAGCTTTCTTT	CASSVGRRDTEAFF
TRBV14	few	-	17	TRBJ2-3	TGTGCCAGCAGCAAACGCGGTCGGGGTTTGGTCGAAGATACGCAGTATTTT	CASSKRGRGLVEDTQYF
TRBV7-8	-	TRBD1	15	TRBJ2-5	TGTGCCAGCAGCTACCGGGACAGGGGGACACAGACCCAGTACTTC	CASSYRDRGTQTQYF
TRBV29-1	many	TRBD1	12	TRBJ1-1	TGCAGCGCCGACGAGAGGGGGCCGAGTGCTTTCTTT	CSADERGPSAFF
TRBV28	few	TRBD2	15	TRBJ2-3	TGTGCCAGCAGACAAGCCAGCGGGGGGGCAGATACGCAGTATTTT	CASRQASGGADTQYF
TRBV7-8	few	-	13	TRBJ2-7	TGTGCCAGCAGCTTATCAACAGCCTACGAGCAGTACTTC	CASSLSTAYEQYF
TRBV7-2	many	-	13	TRBJ2-1	TGTGCCAGCAGCTTAGTTGACACCAATGAGCAGTTCTTC	CASSLVDTNEQFF
TRBV21-1	few	-	15	TRBJ2-7	TGTGCCAGCAGCAAAGGGGGAGCGGGGTGCGACGAGCAGTACTTC	CASSKGGAGCDEQYF
TRBV29-1	-	TRBD1	14	TRBJ1-2	TGCAGCGTTGAAGGGGGACAGGGGAACTATGGCTACACCTTC	CSVEGGQGNYGYTF
TRBV5-1	few	TRBD1	15	TRBJ2-5	TGCGCCAGCAGGCAACAGACAGGGCCCCAAGAGACCCAGTACTTC	CASRQQTGPQETQYF
TRBV19	-	-	12	TRBJ2-1	TGTGCCAGTAGTATGGAGTACAATGAGCAGTTCTTC	CASSMEYNEQFF
TRBV6-5	many	TRBD1	15	TRBJ1-5	TGTGCCAGCAGCTGGACAGGGGCTTATGATCAGCCCCAGCATTTT	CASSWTGAYDQPQHF
TRBV5-4	few	-	14	TRBJ1-1	TGTGCCAGCAGCAGGGCCCAAGGACTCACTGAAGCTTTCTTT	CASSRAQGLTEAFF
TRBV18	-	-	13	TRBJ1-2	TGTGCCAGCTCTCCGAAGACAGGCGAGGGCTACACCTTC	CASSPKTGEGYTF
TRBV5-1	few	-	16	TRBJ2-1	TGCGCCAGCAGCTTGGATCCTTCCTTGGAGCACAATGAGCAGTTCTTC	CASSLDPSLEHNEQFF
TRBV5-1	-	TRBD2	15	TRBJ2-7	TGCGCCAGCAGCTTGGGGCAAGCGGGGGACCAGGAGCAGTACTTC	CASSLGQAGDQEQYF
TRBV5-1	few	TRBD2	18	TRBJ2-2	TGCGCCAGCAGCTTGGTCACTAGCGGGGCCTCGAACACCGGGGAGCTGTTTTTT	CASSLVTSGASNTGELFF
TRBV2	few	-	12	TRBJ1-2	TGTGCCAGCAGTGAAAGGGGAAGTGGCTACACCTTC	CASSERGSGYTF
TRBV6-1	-	-	10	TRBJ1-1	TGTGCCAGTAGGGAGGCAAAAGCTTTCTTT	CASREAKAFF